What follows are 30 T cell receptor beta chains derived from one specimen sequenced in a study of blood T cells in healthy people across ages. For the second PCR, which ran for about 7 to 11 cycles, a sample-barcoded 5' primer and a J-beta primer mix were used. TCRdb re-analysed the 5' RACE reads in MiXCR, keeping a single row per CDR3 protein. The sample has about a million distinct CDR3 sequences; 51% are singletons. The source material was blood. The receptors were gathered from a woman aged 55-70 years in good health.

The DNA of the CDR3 is TGCAGTGCTAGTTCGGGGTACAGGTCCAGCTCTGGGGCCAACGTCCTGACTTTC. Its protein product is CSASSGYRSSSGANVLTF. V gene TRBV20-1 combines with J gene TRBJ2-6; possibly TRBD1 or TRBD2 for D (5 bases each). Trimming removed 3 bases from V and 0 bases from J, with 18 bases in between. Germline V lookup: CDR1 DFQATT, CDR2 SNEGSKA (reference sequence). The length of the CDR3 is 18 residues.

This clonotype was found a few times. A much larger clone differs by one base, so this may be a read error. V usage is TRBV12-3 or TRBV12-4 and J usage is TRBJ1-2; D uncertain. The V gene lost 6 bases and the J gene lost 4 bases, with 6 bases spanning the gap. This CDR3 region has 11 residues. The CDR3 here is CASSYGYGYTF. Written as DNA, the CDR3 is TGTGCCAGCAGCTACGGCTATGGCTACACCTTC.

This rearrangement joins TRBV6-2 or TRBV6-3 to TRBJ2-1, with D possibly TRBD1 on 6 matching bases. Germline V gene lookup returns CDR1 MNHEY and CDR2 SVGEGT. With 6 bases removed from V and 9 bases from J, the gap between germline ends came to 15 bases. The CDR3 loop spans 13 amino acids. CDR3 sequence (DNA): TGTGCCAGCAGATATGGACAGTTCGGTGAGCAGTTCTTC. This translates into CASRYGQFGEQFF.

V usage is TRBV20-1 and J usage is TRBJ1-2; 9 bases are shared with TRBD1. Trimming removed 6 bases from V and 4 bases from J; junction bases left unmatched: 6. The CDR3 length is 13 residues. Germline-derived CDR1 and CDR2 are DFQATT and SNEGSKA (reference sequence). This CDR3 reads CSATQQGAYGYTF. For the CDR3, the DNA is TGCAGTGCCACTCAACAGGGGGCCTATGGCTACACCTTC.

This clonotype has a handful of counts. The chain is built from TRBV4-1 and TRBJ2-1; 12 bases fit TRBD2. This CDR3 is 15 amino acids long. Germline-derived CDR1 and CDR2 are MGHRA and YSYEKL. J was trimmed by 6 bases and V by 1 base; bases with no gene match: 1. CDR3 nucleotides: TGCGCCAGCAGCCAAGCTAGCGGGAGGGCCAATGAGCAGTTCTTC. Protein product: CASSQASGRANEQFF.

The chain joins TRBV11-1 to TRBJ2-6; 9 bases match TRBD1. V lost 4 bases to trimming and J lost 2 bases; unmatched junction nucleotides: 6. The CDR3 runs 17 residues. The V gene's germline CDR1 is SGHAT and CDR2 FQDESV (reference sequence). This chain's CDR3 is CASSSRQGETGANVLTF. CDR3 sequence (DNA): TGTGCCAGCAGCTCTAGACAGGGGGAGACTGGGGCCAACGTCCTGACTTTC.

This clonotype has just a few counts. The chain uses TRBV4-1 and TRBJ2-1; D not certain. The CDR3 consists of 15 residues. Trimming took off 7 bases at V and 7 bases at J, with 20 bases between the two ends. The germline gives CDR1 MGHRA, CDR2 YSYEKL. The CDR3 reads CASKNSAFHRNEQFF. The DNA of the CDR3 is TGCGCCAGCAAGAACAGTGCGTTCCATAGGAATGAGCAGTTCTTC.

The CDR3 DNA reads as TGTGCCAGCAGTTTGGGACTAGGATTCTGGGGTAGTCAGTTCTTC. Residues: CASSLGLGFWGSQFF. J is TRBJ2-1 and V is TRBV28; 8 bases agree with TRBD2. J was trimmed by 13 bases and V by 3 bases; bases with no gene match: 14. Germline CDR1 MDHEN, CDR2 SYDVKM. CDR3 length equals 15 residues.

CDR3 DNA: TGTGCCACCAGTGATGGGCAGGTGGACAAAAACATTCAGTACTTC. This codes for CATSDGQVDKNIQYF. The chain couples TRBV24-1 to TRBJ2-4; D is ambiguous. This CDR3 contains 15 residues. V lost 3 bases to trimming and J lost 3 bases, with 11 bases between them. Germline values: CDR1 KGHDR, CDR2 SFDVKD.

In regard to this clonotype: Possible read error: a much larger clone is one base away. The V call is TRBV5-1, the J call TRBJ2-7, with 13 bases matching TRBD2. CDR1 and CDR2 from the germline V gene are SGHRS and YFSETQ. The CDR3 length is 17 residues. Germline trimming cut 1 base from V and 10 bases from J; bases unmatched to any gene: 14. In DNA form, the CDR3 reads TGCGCCAGCAGCTTGACGGGGACTAGCGGGATTTCGGAGTCCCAGTACTTC. Translating it yields CASSLTGTSGISESQYF.

A few counts support this clonotype. V is TRBV18 and J is TRBJ1-2; TRBD1 matches at 8 bases. The germline V gene has CDR1 KGHSH and CDR2 LQKENI. The CDR3 totals 14 residues. Trimming cost V 3 bases and J 8 bases; bases outside gene matches: 8. The CDR3 sequence is CASSPLSGQDGYTF. CDR3 bases: TGTGCCAGCTCACCTCTTTCGGGACAGGACGGCTACACCTTC.

This clonotype has just one count. The chain couples TRBV6-1 to TRBJ1-4; D call uncertain. The CDR3 runs to 11 residues. V was clipped by 9 bases and J by 8 bases, with 10 bases between them. Germline CDR1 is MNHNS and CDR2 is SASEGT. The CDR3 DNA is TGTGCCAGTTATGACTGGGAAAAACTGTTTTTT. Its translation is CASYDWEKLFF.

This clonotype showed up just once. The rearrangement links TRBV14 to TRBJ2-1, with a weak D call TRBD2 (5 bases). The germline V gene has CDR1 SGHDN and CDR2 FVKESK. The germline V and J ends were trimmed by 3 bases and 7 bases, with 13 bases remaining between them. There are 14 residues in the CDR3. The CDR3 coding sequence is TGTGCCAGCAGCCACCCGAGCCCGGGAAATGAGCAGTTCTTC. Translating it yields CASSHPSPGNEQFF.

This sequence joins TRBV12-5 and TRBJ2-3; 7 bases match TRBD2. Germline V gene data show CDR1 as LGHNT and CDR2 as FRNRAP. V dropped 7 bases and J dropped 0; count of bases not matched to a gene: 7. The CDR3 extends over 15 amino acids. DNA of the CDR3: TGTGCTAGTGCCGAGGGACTAACTAGCACAGATACGCAGTATTTT. This gives the protein CASAEGLTSTDTQYF.

This clonotype was detected only a few times. The chain is built from TRBV7-2 and TRBJ2-7; a possible D gene is TRBD2 (5 bases). The CDR3 spans 14 residues. CDR1 and CDR2 (germline): SGHTA, FQGNSA. Between the trimmed V and J ends, which lost 4 bases and 6 bases, there was a span of 16 bases. The DNA of the CDR3 is TGTGCCAGCAGCTACGGTAGCGCAAGCAGCGAGCAGTACTTC. This gives the protein CASSYGSASSEQYF.

This clonotype was seen more than once but under ten times. This chain links TRBV4-2 with TRBJ1-4; possibly TRBD1 for D (5 bases). Germline V gene sequence: CDR1 LGHNA, CDR2 YNFKEQ. This CDR3 is 16 amino acids long. Trimming cost V 3 bases and J 7 bases, with 18 bases left between them. CDR3 in amino acids: CASSQDWASGGEKLFF. CDR3 nucleotides: TGTGCCAGCAGCCAGGACTGGGCCTCGGGGGGTGAAAAACTGTTTTTT.

The sample holds a few counts of this clonotype. This chain links TRBV27 with TRBJ2-7; D not resolved. Trimming took off 5 bases at V and 10 bases at J, with 15 bases between the two ends. CDR3 size: 12 residues. The V gene's germline CDR1 is MNHEY and CDR2 SMNVEV (reference sequence). The CDR3 DNA reads TGTGCCAGCAGTCGCGGCGGTGTCAGTCAGTACTTC. Its translation is CASSRGGVSQYF.

V and J are TRBV7-9 and TRBJ2-5, with 9 bases aligning to TRBD2. This CDR3 is 16 amino acids long. Germline V lookup: CDR1 SEHNR, CDR2 FQNEAQ (reference sequence). With 4 bases clipped from V and 11 bases from J, the junction kept 17 bases outside the gene matches. The CDR3 DNA follows: TGTGCCAGCAGCTCCAACACAGGACTAGCGCACAATGAGCAGTACTTC. It encodes CASSSNTGLAHNEQYF.

The chain links TRBV4-3 to TRBJ1-1; D ambiguous. The V end lost 4 bases, the J end lost 1 base, and 7 bases lay between the germline ends. Germline CDR1 and CDR2: LGHNA and YSLEER. The CDR3 consists of 13 residues. The CDR3 is CASSPKQNTEAFF. In nucleotides, the CDR3 is TGCGCCAGCAGCCCAAAGCAGAACACTGAAGCTTTCTTT.

This clonotype was recorded a few times. CDR3 sequence: CASSVRDRAYEQYF. The CDR3 DNA is TGTGCCAGCAGTGTCCGGGACAGGGCCTACGAGCAGTACTTC. V and J are TRBV2 and TRBJ2-7; TRBD1 aligns across 9 bases. The germline V gene has CDR1 SNHLY and CDR2 FYNNEI. CDR3 length: 14 amino acids. J gave up 2 bases and V 4 bases, and 3 bases lay outside the gene matches.

This clonotype was counted only a few times. This chain connects TRBV15 to TRBJ2-7; D gene uncertain. V was cut by 2 bases and J by 2 bases, with 7 bases left in between. Looked up from germline, CDR1 is LNHNV and CDR2 is YYDKDF (reference sequence). This CDR3 has 13 residues. The CDR3 DNA reads as TGTGCCACCAGCAGAACCCGGACCTACGAGCAGTACTTC. This translates into CATSRTRTYEQYF.

This sequence joins TRBV6-2 or TRBV6-3 and TRBJ2-7; 7 bases are shared with TRBD1. The V segment lost 5 bases and the J segment 5 bases; nucleotides outside the gene matches: 9. The CDR3 covers 14 residues. CDR1 and CDR2 (germline): MNHEY, SVGEGT. The CDR3 protein is CASSPWTGRDEQYF. The CDR3 region has the DNA TGTGCCAGCAGTCCCTGGACAGGCCGAGACGAGCAGTACTTC.

At least ten counts were recorded for this clonotype. At one end the junction does not follow the germline gene, possibly because of a read error. The J gene is TRBJ2-7, the V gene TRBV5-1, with 7 positions matching TRBD1. The CDR3 has 13 residues. Germline assignment: CDR1 SGHRS and CDR2 YFSETQ. CDR3 residues: CASSRDRDYEQYF. In DNA form, the CDR3 reads TGTGCCAGCAGCCGCGACAGGGACTACGAGCAGTACTTC. Based on the CDR3 plus reference TRBV5-1 and TRBJ2-7, the full variable domain is KAGVTQTPRYLIKTRGQQVTLSCSPISGHRSVSWYQQTPGQGLQFLFEYFSETQRNKGNFPGRFSGRQFSNSRSEMNVSTLELGDSALYLCASSRDRDYEQYFGPGTRLTVT.

This chain uses TRBV20-1 with TRBJ1-2; maybe TRBD1 (6 bases). CDR1 DFQATT and CDR2 SNEGSKA come from the germline V gene (reference sequence). The ends were cut back, 1 base at V and 6 bases at J, with 12 bases in the middle. The CDR3 has 13 residues. In nucleotides, the CDR3 is TGCAGTGCTAGAGTGGAGGGGGGAGATGGCTACACCTTC. This sequence encodes CSARVEGGDGYTF.

V gene TRBV6-2 or TRBV6-3 combines with J gene TRBJ2-4; D ambiguous. CDR3 size: 13 residues. CDR1 and CDR2 (germline): MNHEY, SVGEGT. V lost 6 bases and J lost 9, with 15 bases in between. The CDR3 coding sequence is TGTGCCAGCAGCCCTCTTATATGGTCCATTCAGTACTTC. Translated: CASSPLIWSIQYF.

This rearrangement joins TRBV28 to TRBJ2-7, with a weak D call TRBD1 (7 bases). V was cut by 6 bases and J by 1 base, with 16 bases left in between. This CDR3 spans 15 amino acids. CDR1 and CDR2 (germline): MDHEN, SYDVKM. The DNA of the CDR3 is TGTGCCAGCAGCCGGTGGAGGGGGCGATCCTACGAGCAGTACTTC. Its translation: CASSRWRGRSYEQYF.

This clonotype was detected a few times. This chain's CDR3 is CASHSGRAYNEQFF. The CDR3 DNA follows: TGTGCCAGTCACAGCGGGAGGGCCTACAATGAGCAGTTCTTC. V gene TRBV6-6 combines with J gene TRBJ2-1, with 10 bases that match TRBD2. Losses at the gene ends were 9 bases for V and 2 bases for J; bases not matched to a gene: 4. CDR3 length: 14 residues. Germline CDR1 reads MNHNY; CDR2 reads SVGAGI (reference sequence).

The J gene is TRBJ1-1, the V gene TRBV28; D is unclear. The CDR3 is 12 amino acids. Trimming removed 7 bases from V and 1 base from J, with 7 bases in between. CDR1 is MDHEN, CDR2 SYDVKM, per germline. CDR3 nucleotides: TGTGCCAGCAAATGGACGAACACTGAAGCTTTCTTT. This codes for CASKWTNTEAFF. The variable domain in full, completed from reference TRBV28 and TRBJ1-1, reads DVKVTQSSRYLVKRTGEKVFLECVQDMDHENMFWYRQDPGLGLRLIYFSYDVKMKEKGDIPEGYSVSREKKERFSLILESASTNQTSMYLCASKWTNTEAFFGQGTRLTVV.

The chain employs TRBV19 and TRBJ1-4; a weak D match, TRBD1 (5 bases). There are 14 residues in the CDR3. Trimming took off 7 bases at V and 4 bases at J, with 13 bases between the two ends. Germline values: CDR1 LNHDA, CDR2 SQIVND (reference sequence). CDR3 nucleotide sequence: TGTGCCAGTACCCTGAACAGGTTTAATGAAAAACTGTTTTTT. It codes for CASTLNRFNEKLFF. Combining the CDR3 with reference TRBV19 and TRBJ1-4 gives the whole variable domain DGGITQSPKYLFRKEGQNVTLSCEQNLNHDAMYWYRQDPGQGLRLIYYSQIVNDFQKGDIAEGYSVSREKKESFPLTVTSAQKNPTAFYLCASTLNRFNEKLFFGSGTQLSVL.

This chain uses TRBV7-9 with TRBJ2-1; no clear D. Gene TRBJ2-7 matches the end of the DNA better, so the J call may be wrong. The germline V gene encodes CDR1 SEHNR and CDR2 FQNEAQ (reference sequence). CDR3 size: 13 residues. This chain's CDR3 is CASIKERDYEQYF. Written as DNA, the CDR3 is TGTGCCAGCATCAAGGAACGCGACTACGAGCAGTACTTC.